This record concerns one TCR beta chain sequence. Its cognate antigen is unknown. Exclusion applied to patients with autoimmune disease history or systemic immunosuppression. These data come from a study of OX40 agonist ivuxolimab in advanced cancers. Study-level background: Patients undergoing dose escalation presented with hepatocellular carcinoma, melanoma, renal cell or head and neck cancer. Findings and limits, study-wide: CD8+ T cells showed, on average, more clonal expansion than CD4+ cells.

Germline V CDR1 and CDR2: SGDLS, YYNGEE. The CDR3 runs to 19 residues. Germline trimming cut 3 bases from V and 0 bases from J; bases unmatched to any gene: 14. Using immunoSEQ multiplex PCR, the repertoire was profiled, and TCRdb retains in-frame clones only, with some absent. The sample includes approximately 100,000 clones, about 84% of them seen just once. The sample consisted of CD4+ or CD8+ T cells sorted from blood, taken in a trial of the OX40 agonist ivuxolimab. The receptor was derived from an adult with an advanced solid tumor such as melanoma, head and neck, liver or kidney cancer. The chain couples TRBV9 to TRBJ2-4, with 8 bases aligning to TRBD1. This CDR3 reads CASSAEPGQDSLAKNIQYF. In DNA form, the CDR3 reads TGTGCCAGCAGCGCCGAACCGGGACAGGATTCCCTAGCCAAAAACATTCAGTACTTC.